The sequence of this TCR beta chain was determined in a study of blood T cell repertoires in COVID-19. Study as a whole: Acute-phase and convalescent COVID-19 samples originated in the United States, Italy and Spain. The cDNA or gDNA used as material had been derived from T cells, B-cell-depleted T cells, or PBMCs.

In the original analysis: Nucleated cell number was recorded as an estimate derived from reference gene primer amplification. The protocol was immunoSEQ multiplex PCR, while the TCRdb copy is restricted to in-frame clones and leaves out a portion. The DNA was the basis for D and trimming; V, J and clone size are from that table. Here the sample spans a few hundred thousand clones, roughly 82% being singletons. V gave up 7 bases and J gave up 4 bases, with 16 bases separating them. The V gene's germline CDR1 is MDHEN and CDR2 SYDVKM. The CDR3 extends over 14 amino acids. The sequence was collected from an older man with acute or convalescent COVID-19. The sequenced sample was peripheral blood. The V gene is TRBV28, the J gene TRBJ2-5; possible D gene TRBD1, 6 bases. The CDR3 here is CASKPLQGIETQYF. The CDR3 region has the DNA TGTGCCAGCAAGCCGCTGCAGGGGATAGAGACCCAGTACTTC.